The clone carrying this T cell receptor (beta chain) was seen at least ten times. The antigen is not known. TCRdb recomputed calls from the reads with MiXCR, one row per CDR3 protein. The repertoire holds about 360,000 distinct CDR3 sequences, with about 32% as singletons. The sample originates from a study of T cell repertoires in cytomegalovirus infection. Study background: Based on public TCR beta signatures, there were indications of CMV infection and of a matching HLA type. Whole-study findings and limits: Clonotypes of TCR beta that were HLA-C-restricted and CMV-specific dominated the ex vivo response. CMV carriers having the relevant HLA were flagged by cumulative public TCR beta family frequency.

CDR3 length: 15 residues. The ends were cut back, 5 bases at V and 2 bases at J, with 14 bases in the middle. Germline CDR1 SGHTA, CDR2 FQGNSA. This sequence joins TRBV7-2 and TRBJ2-3; perhaps TRBD2 as D (6 bases). The receptor was isolated from a human donor in good health (CMV status not recorded). Some clones in this sample may be carry-over from other donors' samples. The sequencing used cultured PBMCs, collected from culture after CMV antigen stimulation. The chain's CDR3 is CASSRAGLHTDTQYF. Here the CDR3 DNA reads TGTGCCAGCAGCCGTGCGGGACTCCACACAGATACGCAGTATTTT.